A single sample is the source of the 10 T cell receptor beta chains below, sequenced in a study of T cell responses to AZD1222 COVID-19 vaccine. Clones were read by immunoSEQ multiplex PCR, and TCRdb kept only the in-frame ones, dropping some. The profile covers roughly 180,000 clones, with about 93% appearing a single time and about 0.6% taken by the ten largest. Sequences were derived from peripheral blood, sampled on day 0 of AZD1222 vaccination. All receptors come from an adult in good health.

The chain joins TRBV5-1 to TRBJ1-1; 7 nucleotides line up with TRBD1. The germline gives CDR1 SGHRS, CDR2 YFSETQ. The junction had 7 bases not matched to a gene; V was cut back by 3 bases and J by 5 bases. The CDR3 consists of 14 residues. The CDR3 nucleotides read TGCGCCAGCAGCTCCGCAGGGGGAAGGACTGAAGCTTTCTTT. Translation: CASSSAGGRTEAFF.

The CDR3 nucleotides read TGTGCCAGTAGTATAGGTACCACGGGCTCCTACAATGAGCAGTTCTTC. Translating gives CASSIGTTGSYNEQFF. The chain couples TRBV19 to TRBJ2-1; D is undetermined. Germline V gene sequence: CDR1 LNHDA, CDR2 SQIVND (reference sequence). Trimming left V 1 base short and J 0 bases short, with 10 bases between. The CDR3 runs to 16 residues.

The gene calls are TRBV18 and TRBJ1-1; D call uncertain. This CDR3 is built from 12 residues. V dropped 6 bases and J dropped 4 bases, with 9 bases sitting between them. Per the germline V gene, CDR1 is KGHSH and CDR2 is LQKENI. The CDR3 sequence is CASSSGGTEAFF. Here the CDR3 DNA reads TGTGCCAGCTCCTCCGGCGGCACTGAAGCTTTCTTT.

This clone appeared once. The J gene is TRBJ2-3, the V gene TRBV6-6, with D possibly TRBD2 on 6 matching bases. This CDR3 contains 13 residues. The germline CDR1 and CDR2 sequences are MNHNY and SVGAGI (reference sequence). V lost 6 bases, J lost 7 bases, and 14 bases lay in between. CDR3 region: CASRSGDPYTQYF. CDR3 DNA: TGTGCCAGCAGATCGGGAGACCCCTATACGCAGTATTTT.

This chain uses TRBV4-1 with TRBJ1-1; D not certain. The CDR3 runs to 16 residues. Germline V CDR1 and CDR2: MGHRA, YSYEKL. Trimming removed 0 bases at V and 5 bases at J, with 16 bases between. The CDR3 DNA reads as TGCGCCAGCAGCCAAGAACAATGGCGGGCGTGGACTGAAGCTTTCTTT. It yields the protein CASSQEQWRAWTEAFF.

The chain employs TRBV6-5 and TRBJ2-7; the D is unclear. This CDR3 has 14 amino acids. The ends were cut back, 7 bases at V and 3 bases at J, with 16 bases in the middle. Germline V gene sequence: CDR1 MNHEY, CDR2 SVGAGI. The chain's CDR3 is CASKETAGVYEQYF. The CDR3 DNA is TGTGCCAGCAAGGAGACGGCAGGAGTCTACGAGCAGTACTTC.

J is TRBJ2-7 and V is TRBV7-2; no clear D gene. CDR1 is SGHTA and CDR2 is FQGNSA in the germline V gene. This CDR3 is built from 12 residues. The V gene lost 1 base and the J gene lost 5 bases, with 6 bases spanning the gap. This CDR3 is CASSLDWNEQYF. As DNA, the CDR3 is TGTGCCAGCAGCTTAGACTGGAACGAGCAGTACTTC.

The V call is TRBV6-5, the J call TRBJ2-3; D uncertain. This CDR3 spans 14 amino acids. The germline V and J ends were trimmed by 9 bases and 6 bases, with 19 bases remaining between them. Germline V CDR1 and CDR2: MNHEY, SVGAGI. The CDR3 here is CARLGPGSCDTQYF. The CDR3 bases are TGTGCCAGATTAGGGCCAGGAAGTTGCGATACGCAGTATTTT.

J is TRBJ1-1 and V is TRBV2; maybe TRBD1 (5 bases). CDR1 is SNHLY, CDR2 FYNNEI, per germline. Trimming left V 6 bases short and J 6 bases short, with 14 bases between. The CDR3 contains 13 residues. The CDR3 DNA is TGTGCCAGCAGACCGGCTAGGGGCCCTGAAGCTTTCTTT. Translating gives CASRPARGPEAFF. Full variable domain (remainder filled in from reference TRBV2 and TRBJ1-1): EPEVTQTPSHQVTQMGQEVILRCVPISNHLYFYWYRQILGQKVEFLVSFYNNEISEKSEIFDDQFSVERPDGSNFTLKIRSTKLEDSAMYFCASRPARGPEAFFGQGTRLTVV.

V and J are TRBV28 and TRBJ2-2; 8 nucleotides match TRBD1. Germline CDR1 MDHEN, CDR2 SYDVKM. The CDR3 spans 16 residues. The trim removed 4 bases at V and 4 bases at J, leaving 8 bases unmatched. The DNA of the CDR3 is TGTGCCAGCAGTTCAGCGGGTCAGGGGGCCACCGGGGAGCTGTTTTTT. Translation: CASSSAGQGATGELFF.